The 24 T cell receptor beta chains below were found in one sample sequenced in a study of cytomegalovirus exposure and HLA in healthy donors. Primers included in the PCR were 60 Vbeta and 13 Jbeta primers. TCRdb's copy holds only in-frame clones and misses some; the assay was immunoSEQ multiplex PCR. This table holds roughly 70,000 clones, under 80% found once. Sequences were obtained from PBMCs. Every receptor here comes from a male donor in good health and CMV-seropositive.

The chain joins TRBV7-3 to TRBJ2-5; 11 bases are shared with TRBD2. Germline loops: CDR1 SGHTA, CDR2 FQGTGA. V dropped 5 bases and J dropped 4; count of bases not matched to a gene: 3. This CDR3 is built from 14 residues. The CDR3 spells CASSLGLAGETQYF. As DNA, the CDR3 is TGTGCCAGCAGCCTCGGACTAGCGGGAGAGACCCAGTACTTC.

Concerning this clone itself: Its ends do not fully match the called genes, so a read error is possible. The V and J genes are TRBV18 and TRBJ1-2, with 7 bases aligning to TRBD1. Germline lookup yields CDR1 KGHSH and CDR2 LQKENI. CDR3 length equals 17 residues. This CDR3 is CASSTPRRGGIGYGYTF. CDR3 nucleotide sequence: TGTGCCAGCTCAACACCACGACGAGGGGGCATAGGCTATGGCTACACCTTC. Combining the CDR3 with reference TRBV18 and TRBJ1-2 gives the whole variable domain NAGVMQNPRHLVRRRGQEARLRCSPMKGHSHVYWYRQLPEEGLKFMVYLQKENIIDESGMPKERFSAEFPKEGPSILRIQQVVRGDSAAYFCASSTPRRGGIGYGYTFGSGTRLTVV.

The chain links TRBV19 to TRBJ1-1; TRBD1 might be the D (6 bases). The CDR3 is 13 amino acids. Trimming took 3 bases from V and 8 from J, leaving 13 bases between them. The germline V gene encodes CDR1 LNHDA and CDR2 SQIVND (reference sequence). In DNA form, the CDR3 reads TGTGCCAGTAGTATCGGGGGGGCACGAGAAGCTTTCTTT. It codes for CASSIGGAREAFF.

This clone was seen more than once but under ten times. The chain recombines TRBV6-1 with TRBJ2-5; 9 bases fit TRBD2. The ends lost 4 bases at V and 5 bases at J; junction bases unmatched: 8. The CDR3 extends over 15 amino acids. The germline gives CDR1 MNHNS, CDR2 SASEGT. DNA of the CDR3: TGTGCCAGCAGTGCGACTAGCGGAGAGGTGGAGACCCAGTACTTC. It specifies CASSATSGEVETQYF.

CDR3 loop: CASSLAEGADTQYF. CDR3 in DNA: TGTGCCAGCAGCTTGGCGGAGGGCGCAGATACGCAGTATTTT. The chain carries TRBV5-4 and TRBJ2-3; tentative D call: TRBD2 (6 bases). The CDR3 is 14 residues long. V gave up 0 bases and J gave up 4 bases, with 9 bases separating them. Germline V gives CDR1 SGHNT, CDR2 YYREEE (reference sequence).

The DNA for the CDR3 is TGCGCCAGCAGCCCAGTGCCGGGAAGTGGGGAAAAACTGTTTTTT. Translating it yields CASSPVPGSGEKLFF. This sequence joins TRBV5-1 and TRBJ1-4; D gene unclear. Germline V gene sequence: CDR1 SGHRS, CDR2 YFSETQ. V shed 4 bases and J shed 8 bases, with 18 bases lying between them. CDR3 length: 15 residues.

A few counts support this clone. The chain joins TRBV9 to TRBJ2-4; 9 nucleotides line up with TRBD1. The CDR3 spans 20 residues. Germline values: CDR1 SGDLS, CDR2 YYNGEE. V was pared by 3 bases and J by 0 bases, with 16 bases of the junction left unmatched. The CDR3 nucleotides read TGTGCCAGCAGCGCTTACACAGGGGGCCTCGGGACCTTAGCCAAAAACATTCAGTACTTC. This codes for CASSAYTGGLGTLAKNIQYF.

This clone was seen a handful of times. The gene calls are TRBV11-1 and TRBJ2-7; D gene unclear. V was trimmed by 0 bases and J by 5 bases, leaving 11 bases between them. The CDR3 consists of 14 residues. Germline V gene data show CDR1 as SGHAT and CDR2 as FQDESV (reference sequence). In nucleotides, the CDR3 is TGTGCCAGCAGCTTAGCGTCTGAGTACCACGAGCAGTACTTC. Encoded protein: CASSLASEYHEQYF.

V usage is TRBV19 and J usage is TRBJ1-6; D call uncertain. Germline values: CDR1 LNHDA, CDR2 SQIVND (reference sequence). Trimming left V 0 bases short and J 5 bases short, with 8 bases between. The CDR3 is 15 residues long. The CDR3 nucleotides are TGTGCCAGTAGTATAGAGGCGGCTAATAATTCACCCCTCCACTTT. This encodes CASSIEAANNSPLHF. The full variable domain, its missing parts supplied by reference TRBV19 and TRBJ1-6, is DGGITQSPKYLFRKEGQNVTLSCEQNLNHDAMYWYRQDPGQGLRLIYYSQIVNDFQKGDIAEGYSVSREKKESFPLTVTSAQKNPTAFYLCASSIEAANNSPLHFGNGTRLTVT.

The rearrangement joins TRBV6-5 to TRBJ1-1; D gene ambiguous. The germline V gene encodes CDR1 MNHEY and CDR2 SVGAGI. V lost 8 bases and J lost 2, with 18 bases in between. This CDR3 region has 15 residues. The CDR3 DNA is TGTGCCAGCTCCCCCACGGTTGGTCGTAACACTGAAGCTTTCTTT. Its translation: CASSPTVGRNTEAFF.

For this clone: The junction differs from germline at one of its ends, possibly a read error. The rearrangement joins TRBV7-9 to TRBJ1-4, with 8 bases lining up with TRBD1. Per the germline V gene, CDR1 is SEHNR and CDR2 is FQNEAQ (reference sequence). The CDR3 extends over 17 amino acids. The CDR3: CSSSLGQATRGEEKLFF. The CDR3 DNA reads as TGTTCCAGCAGCTTGGGACAGGCCACGAGAGGTGAAGAAAAACTGTTTTTT.

By frequency in the sample, this clone is medium-sized (0.01 to 0.1%). The gene calls are TRBV7-6 and TRBJ1-1, with a possible D match to TRBD1 (5 bases). CDR1 and CDR2 (germline): SGHVS, FNYEAQ. V was clipped by 4 bases and J by 0 bases, with 6 bases between them. The CDR3 totals 13 residues. The CDR3 coding sequence is TGTGCCAGCAGCTCCAGGGTGAACACTGAAGCTTTCTTT. Protein product: CASSSRVNTEAFF.

The gene calls are TRBV9 and TRBJ1-2; TRBD1 matches 10 bases. The CDR3 totals 16 residues. Trimming at V came to 3 bases and at J to 8 bases, leaving 13 bases not matched to a gene. CDR1 is SGDLS and CDR2 is YYNGEE in the germline V gene. In DNA, the CDR3 is TGTGCCAGCAGCGCTAACCGGGACAGGGGATCTGACGGCTACACCTTC. Protein: CASSANRDRGSDGYTF.

This clone was counted a few times. V and J are TRBV5-5 and TRBJ2-5; D not resolved. This CDR3 contains 15 residues. Trimming removed 2 bases at V and 1 base at J, with 12 bases between. The germline V gene encodes CDR1 SGHKS and CDR2 YYEKEE (reference sequence). This CDR3 reads CASSFSPHSQETQYF. CDR3 DNA sequence: TGTGCCAGCAGCTTTTCTCCTCACAGCCAAGAGACCCAGTACTTC.

The chain has TRBV15 and TRBJ1-1; D possibly corresponds to TRBD1 (5 bases). The CDR3 has 16 amino acids. V lost 0 bases and J 1 base, leaving 12 bases between the germline ends. The germline CDR1 and CDR2 sequences are LNHNV and YYDKDF (reference sequence). The CDR3 DNA reads as TGTGCCACCAGCAGAGAACTCAGGGTCCCGAACACTGAAGCTTTCTTT. Translation: CATSRELRVPNTEAFF.

Comment on this clone: The germline gene is not matched at one end of the junction; a read error may be the cause. V gene TRBV5-5 combines with J gene TRBJ2-3, with 15 bases lining up with TRBD2. The germline V gene has CDR1 SGHKS and CDR2 YYEKEE (reference sequence). CDR3 size: 16 residues. The CDR3 spells CASSSLPGLAGGRGFF. For the CDR3, the DNA is TGTGCCAGCAGCTCCCTCCCGGGACTAGCGGGGGGCCGGGGTTTTTTT.

J is TRBJ1-1 and V is TRBV4-1; D is unclear. The V gene's germline CDR1 is MGHRA and CDR2 YSYEKL. V was pared by 8 bases and J by 3 bases, with 16 bases between. The CDR3 runs to 14 residues. This chain's CDR3 is CASRGPLRDTEAFF. In nucleotides, the CDR3 is TGCGCCAGCCGCGGACCCCTGAGGGACACTGAAGCTTTCTTT.

V and J are TRBV7-2 and TRBJ1-1; TRBD1 is a possible D gene (5 bases). CDR3 size: 15 residues. In germline, CDR1 is SGHTA, CDR2 FQGNSA. Trimming took 3 bases from V and 1 from J, leaving 12 bases between them. CDR3 amino acids: CASSFLTDGNTEAFF. CDR3 nucleotide sequence: TGTGCCAGCAGCTTCCTGACAGACGGGAACACTGAAGCTTTCTTT.

The genes are TRBV4-3 and TRBJ2-2; D is possibly TRBD1 (6 bases). Deletions cut 0 bases from V and 3 bases from J, with 17 bases between. Looked up from germline, CDR1 is LGHNA and CDR2 is YSLEER. The CDR3 runs 18 residues. Here the CDR3 DNA reads TGCGCCAGCAGCCAAGACCAGGGTGGGGGCTCGTACACCGGGGAGCTGTTTTTT. This translates into CASSQDQGGGSYTGELFF.

The chain combines TRBV30 with TRBJ1-2; a weak D match, TRBD1 (5 bases). The CDR3 has 14 residues. Trimming took 4 bases from V and 4 from J, leaving 16 bases between them. CDR1 GTSNPN and CDR2 SVGIG come from the germline V gene (reference sequence). The CDR3 region is CAWIKGGVPYGYTF. The CDR3 DNA sequence: TGTGCCTGGATCAAGGGAGGGGTGCCCTATGGCTACACCTTC.

The chain links TRBV6-8 to TRBJ2-7, with TRBD1 identical over 8 bases. Germline V CDR1 and CDR2: MNHGY, SAAAGT. The CDR3 is 17 amino acids. The V segment lost 3 bases and the J segment 0 bases; nucleotides outside the gene matches: 10. The CDR3 sequence is CASSYPGQGPSSYEQYF. The CDR3 coding sequence is TGTGCCAGCAGTTATCCCGGACAGGGCCCAAGCTCCTACGAGCAGTACTTC.

The chain employs TRBV10-3 and TRBJ1-1; possibly TRBD1 for D (5 bases). The germline V gene has CDR1 ENHRY and CDR2 SYGVKD. The CDR3 consists of 13 residues. Trimming took off 0 bases at V and 5 bases at J, with 7 bases between the two ends. The CDR3 DNA reads TGTGCCATCAGTGAGTCGAAGGGGACTGAAGCTTTCTTT. Its translation is CAISESKGTEAFF.

V and J are TRBV7-2 and TRBJ2-7; maybe TRBD1 (6 bases). V was pared by 1 base and J by 5 bases, with 12 bases between. CDR1 and CDR2 (germline): SGHTA, FQGNSA. The CDR3 totals 14 residues. In nucleotides, the CDR3 is TGTGCCAGCAGCTTAGGAGGGGGACCGGACGAGCAGTACTTC. This codes for CASSLGGGPDEQYF.

The chain employs TRBV10-1 and TRBJ1-6, with D unclear. The germline V gene encodes CDR1 WNHNN and CDR2 SYGVQD (reference sequence). Trimming shortened V by 3 bases and J by 10 bases, and 13 bases separated the two germline ends. The CDR3 spans 14 residues. CDR3 residues: CASSDSTRGSPLHF. In DNA form, the CDR3 reads TGCGCCAGCAGTGATTCTACGCGGGGATCACCCCTCCACTTT.